The clone carrying this T cell receptor (beta chain) occurred many times. Its matching antigen is unknown. This beta chain is off target for a library built for alpha chains, so its abundance means little. The sample originates from a study of spatial heterogeneity in lung cancer. Noted time point: sample taken at primary tumor resection. TCRdb re-called the 5' RACE reads through MiXCR, storing one row per CDR3 protein. The sample consists of some 7,000 distinct CDR3 sequences, roughly an eighth of them appearing once. This CDR3 comprises 16 residues. V was clipped by 4 bases and J by 6 bases; unmatched bases: 13. Germline CDR1 and CDR2: SNHLY and FYNNEI. General study results and limits: Mutation counts in tumors were tracked by counts of expanded intratumoral alpha and beta TCRs.

The chain carries TRBV2 and TRBJ2-7; 9 bases match TRBD2. The specimen comprised lung tumor tissue, sampled at surgery. The TCR comes from a male donor with early-stage non-small cell lung cancer. This CDR3 is CASSVELAGISGEQYF. The DNA of the CDR3 is TGTGCCAGCAGTGTAGAGCTAGCGGGAATCAGCGGCGAGCAGTACTTC.